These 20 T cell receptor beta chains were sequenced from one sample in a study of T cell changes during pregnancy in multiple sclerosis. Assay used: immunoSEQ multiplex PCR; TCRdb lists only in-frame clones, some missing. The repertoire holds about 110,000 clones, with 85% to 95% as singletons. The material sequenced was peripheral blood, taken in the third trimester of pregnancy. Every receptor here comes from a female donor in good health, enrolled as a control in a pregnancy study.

CDR3 amino acids: CAWSIGRVTEAFF. CDR3 coding DNA: TGTGCCTGGAGCATAGGGCGGGTCACTGAAGCTTTCTTT. The chain couples TRBV30 to TRBJ1-1; the D is unclear. V shed 3 bases and J shed 4 bases, with 12 bases lying between them. In germline, CDR1 is GTSNPN, CDR2 SVGIG (reference sequence). The CDR3 is made up of 13 amino acids.

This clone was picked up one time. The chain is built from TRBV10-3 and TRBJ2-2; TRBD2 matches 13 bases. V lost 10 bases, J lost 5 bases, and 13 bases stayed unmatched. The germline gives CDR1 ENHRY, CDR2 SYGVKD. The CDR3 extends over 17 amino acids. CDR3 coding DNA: TGTGCCACCCTGGCCGACAGACTAGCGGGGGGTACCGGGGAGCTGTTTTTT. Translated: CATLADRLAGGTGELFF.

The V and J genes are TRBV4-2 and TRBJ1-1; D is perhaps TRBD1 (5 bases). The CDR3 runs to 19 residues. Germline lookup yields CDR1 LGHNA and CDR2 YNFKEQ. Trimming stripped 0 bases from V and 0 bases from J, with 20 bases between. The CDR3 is CASSQDPVLSGYMNTEAFF. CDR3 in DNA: TGTGCCAGCAGCCAAGATCCGGTATTGTCAGGGTACATGAACACTGAAGCTTTCTTT.

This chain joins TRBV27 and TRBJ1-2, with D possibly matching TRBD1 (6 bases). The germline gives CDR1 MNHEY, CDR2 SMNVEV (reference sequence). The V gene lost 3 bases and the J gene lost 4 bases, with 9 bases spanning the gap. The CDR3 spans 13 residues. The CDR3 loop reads CASSFEGGYGYTF. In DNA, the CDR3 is TGTGCCAGCAGTTTCGAAGGGGGCTATGGCTACACCTTC.

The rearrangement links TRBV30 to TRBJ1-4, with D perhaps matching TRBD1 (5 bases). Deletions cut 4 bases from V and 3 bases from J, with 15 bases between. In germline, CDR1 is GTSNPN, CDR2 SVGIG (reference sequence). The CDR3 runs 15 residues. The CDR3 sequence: CAWMGEGAANEKLFF. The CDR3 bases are TGTGCCTGGATGGGGGAGGGCGCGGCTAATGAAAAACTGTTTTTT.

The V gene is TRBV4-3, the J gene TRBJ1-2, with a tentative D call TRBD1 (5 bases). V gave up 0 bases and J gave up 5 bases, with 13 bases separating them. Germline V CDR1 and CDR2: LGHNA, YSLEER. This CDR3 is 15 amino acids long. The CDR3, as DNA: TGCGCCAGCAGCCAAGATGGGCAGGGCGGTTATGGCTACACCTTC. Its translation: CASSQDGQGGYGYTF.

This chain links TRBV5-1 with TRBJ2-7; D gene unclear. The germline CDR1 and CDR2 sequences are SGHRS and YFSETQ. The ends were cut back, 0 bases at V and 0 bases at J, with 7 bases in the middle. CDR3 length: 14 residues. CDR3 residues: CASSLESNSYEQYF. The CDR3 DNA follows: TGCGCCAGCAGCTTGGAATCCAACTCCTACGAGCAGTACTTC.

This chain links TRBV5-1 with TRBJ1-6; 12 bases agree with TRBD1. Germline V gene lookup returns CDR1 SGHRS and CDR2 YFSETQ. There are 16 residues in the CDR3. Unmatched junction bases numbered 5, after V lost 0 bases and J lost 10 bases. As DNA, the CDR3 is TGCGCCAGCAGCTTGGCCGGGACAGGGGGCGGCTCACCCCTCCACTTT. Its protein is CASSLAGTGGGSPLHF. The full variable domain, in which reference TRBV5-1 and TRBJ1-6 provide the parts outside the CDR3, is KAGVTQTPRYLIKTRGQQVTLSCSPISGHRSVSWYQQTPGQGLQFLFEYFSETQRNKGNFPGRFSGRQFSNSRSEMNVSTLELGDSALYLCASSLAGTGGGSPLHFGNGTRLTVT.

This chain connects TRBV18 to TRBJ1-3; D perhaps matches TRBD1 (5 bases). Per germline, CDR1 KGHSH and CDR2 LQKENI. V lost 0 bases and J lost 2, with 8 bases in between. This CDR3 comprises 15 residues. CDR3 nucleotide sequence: TGTGCCAGCTCACCACCGGGGACTGCTGGAAACACCATATATTTT. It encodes CASSPPGTAGNTIYF. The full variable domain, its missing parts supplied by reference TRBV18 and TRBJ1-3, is NAGVMQNPRHLVRRRGQEARLRCSPMKGHSHVYWYRQLPEEGLKFMVYLQKENIIDESGMPKERFSAEFPKEGPSILRIQQVVRGDSAAYFCASSPPGTAGNTIYFGEGSWLTVV.

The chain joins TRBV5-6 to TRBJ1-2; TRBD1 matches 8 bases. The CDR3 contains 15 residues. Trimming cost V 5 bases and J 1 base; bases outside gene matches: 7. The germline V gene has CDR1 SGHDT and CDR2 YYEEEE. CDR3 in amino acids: CASSRIQGGNYGYTF. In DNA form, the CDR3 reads TGTGCCAGCAGTCGTATACAGGGGGGTAACTATGGCTACACCTTC.

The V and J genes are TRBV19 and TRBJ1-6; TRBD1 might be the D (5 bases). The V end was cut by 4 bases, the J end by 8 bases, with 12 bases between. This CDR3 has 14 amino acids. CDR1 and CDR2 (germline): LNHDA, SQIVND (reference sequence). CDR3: CASSKEGRDSPLHF. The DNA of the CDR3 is TGTGCCAGTAGTAAGGAGGGGCGGGATTCACCCCTCCACTTT.

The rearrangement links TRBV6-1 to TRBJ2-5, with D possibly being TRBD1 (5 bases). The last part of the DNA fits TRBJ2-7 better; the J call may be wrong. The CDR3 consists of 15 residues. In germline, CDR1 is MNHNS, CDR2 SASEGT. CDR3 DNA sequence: TGTGCCAGCAGTGAATTACCGACAGAGACCTACGAGCAGTACTTC. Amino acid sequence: CASSELPTETYEQYF.

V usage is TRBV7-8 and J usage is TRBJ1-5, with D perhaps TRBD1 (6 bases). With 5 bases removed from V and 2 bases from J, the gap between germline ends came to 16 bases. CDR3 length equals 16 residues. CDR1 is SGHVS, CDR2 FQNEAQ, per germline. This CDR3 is CASSGQQGWGNQPQHF. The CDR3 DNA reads TGTGCCAGCAGCGGGCAACAGGGTTGGGGCAATCAGCCCCAGCATTTT.

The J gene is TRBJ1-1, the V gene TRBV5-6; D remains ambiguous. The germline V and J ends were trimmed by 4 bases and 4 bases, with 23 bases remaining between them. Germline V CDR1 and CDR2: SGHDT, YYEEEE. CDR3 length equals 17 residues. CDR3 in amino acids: CASSPNHLVAEITEAFF. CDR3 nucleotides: TGTGCCAGCAGCCCGAACCACCTCGTGGCGGAGATCACTGAAGCTTTCTTT.

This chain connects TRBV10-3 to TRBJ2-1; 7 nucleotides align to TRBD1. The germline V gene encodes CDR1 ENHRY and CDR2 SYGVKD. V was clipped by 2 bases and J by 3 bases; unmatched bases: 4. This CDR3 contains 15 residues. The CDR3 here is CAISENGDSYNEQFF. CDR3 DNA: TGTGCCATCAGTGAGAATGGGGACAGCTACAATGAGCAGTTCTTC.

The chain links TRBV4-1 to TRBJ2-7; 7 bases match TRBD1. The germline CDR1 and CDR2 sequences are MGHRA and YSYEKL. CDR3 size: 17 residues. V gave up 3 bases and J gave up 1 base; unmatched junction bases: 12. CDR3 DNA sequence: TGCGCCAGCAGCCACATGGGGGTATGGGACAGTTCCTACGAGCAGTACTTC. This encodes CASSHMGVWDSSYEQYF.

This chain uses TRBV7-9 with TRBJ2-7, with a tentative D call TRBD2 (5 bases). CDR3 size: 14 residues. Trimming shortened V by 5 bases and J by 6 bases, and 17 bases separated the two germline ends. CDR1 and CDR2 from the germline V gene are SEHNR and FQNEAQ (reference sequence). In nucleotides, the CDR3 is TGTGCCAGCAGCCCACGAGGGCCGGGTAGCGAGCAGTACTTC. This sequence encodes CASSPRGPGSEQYF.

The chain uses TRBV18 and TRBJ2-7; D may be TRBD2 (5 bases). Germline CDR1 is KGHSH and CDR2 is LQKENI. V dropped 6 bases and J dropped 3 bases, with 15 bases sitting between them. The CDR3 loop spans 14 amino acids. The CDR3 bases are TGTGCCAGCTCCCTCTCCGGGGAAGGCTACGAGCAGTACTTC. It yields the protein CASSLSGEGYEQYF.

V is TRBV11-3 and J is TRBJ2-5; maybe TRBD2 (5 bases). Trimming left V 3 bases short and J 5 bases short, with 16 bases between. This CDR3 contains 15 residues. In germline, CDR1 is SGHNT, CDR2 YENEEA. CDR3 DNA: TGTGCCAGCAGCTTCCGGGATCCAGAAGGGGAGACCCAGTACTTC. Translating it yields CASSFRDPEGETQYF.

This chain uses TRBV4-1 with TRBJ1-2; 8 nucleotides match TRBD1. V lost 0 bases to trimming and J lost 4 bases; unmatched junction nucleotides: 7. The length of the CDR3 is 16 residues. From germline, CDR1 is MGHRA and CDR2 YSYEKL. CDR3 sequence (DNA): TGCGCCAGCAGCCAAGATCTGGGGGACAGGTTCTATGGCTACACCTTC. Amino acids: CASSQDLGDRFYGYTF.